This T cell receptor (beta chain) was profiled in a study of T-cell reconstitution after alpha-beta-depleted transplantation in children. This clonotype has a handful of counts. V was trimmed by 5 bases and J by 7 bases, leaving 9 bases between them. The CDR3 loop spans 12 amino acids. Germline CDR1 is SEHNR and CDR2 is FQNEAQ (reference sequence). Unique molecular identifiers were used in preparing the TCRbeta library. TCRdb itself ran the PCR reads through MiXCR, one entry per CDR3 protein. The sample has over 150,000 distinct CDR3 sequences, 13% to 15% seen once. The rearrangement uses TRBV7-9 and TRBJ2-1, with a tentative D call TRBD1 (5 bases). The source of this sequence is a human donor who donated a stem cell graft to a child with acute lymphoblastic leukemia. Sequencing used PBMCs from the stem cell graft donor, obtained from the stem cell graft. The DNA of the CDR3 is TGTGCCAGCAGCGCTAACAGGAATGAGCAGTTCTTC. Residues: CASSANRNEQFF.